The sequence of this TCR beta chain was determined in a study of blood T cell repertoires in COVID-19. Methods used by the authors: Amplification of reference gene primers provided the estimated nucleated cell counts. Method: immunoSEQ multiplex PCR; TCRdb's copy keeps in-frame clones and lacks some. V, J and clone size are taken as reported in that table, and D and trimming were inferred from the DNA itself. Among 130,000 to 150,000 clones listed, 87% were seen once. V dropped 1 base and J dropped 6; count of bases not matched to a gene: 3. In germline, CDR1 is SEHNR, CDR2 FQNEAQ (reference sequence). The CDR3 loop spans 15 amino acids.

Sequences were obtained from peripheral blood. This sequence originates from a woman aged 45-60 years with acute or convalescent COVID-19. This chain links TRBV7-9 with TRBJ2-2, with 9 bases aligning to TRBD1. The CDR3 coding sequence is TGTGCCAGCAGCTTAGTGGGACAGGGACCCGGGGAGCTGTTTTTT. Amino acids: CASSLVGQGPGELFF.